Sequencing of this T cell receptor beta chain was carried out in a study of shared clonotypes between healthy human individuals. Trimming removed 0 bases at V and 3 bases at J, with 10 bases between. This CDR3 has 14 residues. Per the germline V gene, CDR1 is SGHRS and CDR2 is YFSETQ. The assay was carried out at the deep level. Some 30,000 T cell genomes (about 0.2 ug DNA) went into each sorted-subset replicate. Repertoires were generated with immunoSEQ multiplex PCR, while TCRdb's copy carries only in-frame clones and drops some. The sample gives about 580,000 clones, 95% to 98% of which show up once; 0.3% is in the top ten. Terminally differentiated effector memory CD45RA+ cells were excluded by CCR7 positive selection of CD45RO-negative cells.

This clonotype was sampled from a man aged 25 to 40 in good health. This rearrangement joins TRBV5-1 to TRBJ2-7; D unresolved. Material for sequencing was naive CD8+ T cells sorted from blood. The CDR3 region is CASSLGTDDYEQYF. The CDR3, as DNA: TGCGCCAGCAGCTTGGGTACCGACGACTACGAGCAGTACTTC. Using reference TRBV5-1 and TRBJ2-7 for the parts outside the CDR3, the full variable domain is KAGVTQTPRYLIKTRGQQVTLSCSPISGHRSVSWYQQTPGQGLQFLFEYFSETQRNKGNFPGRFSGRQFSNSRSEMNVSTLELGDSALYLCASSLGTDDYEQYFGPGTRLTVT.